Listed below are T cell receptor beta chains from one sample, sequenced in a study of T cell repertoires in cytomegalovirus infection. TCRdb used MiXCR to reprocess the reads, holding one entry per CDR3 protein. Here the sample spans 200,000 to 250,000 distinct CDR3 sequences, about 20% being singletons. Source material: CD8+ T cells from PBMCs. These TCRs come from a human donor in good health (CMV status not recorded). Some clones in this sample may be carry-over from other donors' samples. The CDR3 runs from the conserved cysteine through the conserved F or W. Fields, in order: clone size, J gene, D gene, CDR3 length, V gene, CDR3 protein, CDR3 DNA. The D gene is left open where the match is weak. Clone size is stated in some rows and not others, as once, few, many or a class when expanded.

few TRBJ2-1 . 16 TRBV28 CASSPASSYSYNEQFF TGTGCCAGCAGTCCCGCCTCTAGCTACTCCTACAATGAGCAGTTCTTC
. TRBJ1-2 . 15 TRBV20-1 CSARDIRTSAIGYTF TGCAGTGCTAGAGATATCAGGACCAGCGCCATTGGCTACACCTTC
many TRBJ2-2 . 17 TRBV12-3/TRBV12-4 CASSLIFGHPNTGELFF TGTGCCAGCAGTTTAATTTTCGGACACCCGAACACCGGGGAGCTGTTTTTT
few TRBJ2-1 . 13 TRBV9 CASSVGSGPEQFF TGTGCCAGCAGCGTAGGTTCTGGTCCTGAGCAGTTCTTC
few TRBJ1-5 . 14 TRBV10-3 CAISESRGNQPQHF TGTGCCATCAGTGAGTCGAGGGGCAATCAGCCCCAGCATTTT
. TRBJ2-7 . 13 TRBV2 CASSVYRAYEQYF TGTGCCAGCAGTGTCTACAGGGCCTACGAGCAGTACTTC
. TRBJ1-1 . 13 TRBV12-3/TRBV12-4 CASREPGDTEAFF TGTGCCAGCCGTGAGCCTGGGGACACTGAAGCTTTCTTT
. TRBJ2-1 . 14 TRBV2 CASNRGQGVNEQFF TGTGCCAGCAACCGTGGGCAGGGAGTGAATGAGCAGTTCTTC
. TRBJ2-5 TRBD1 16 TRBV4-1 CASSPIGQVRGETQYF TGCGCCAGCAGCCCAATAGGACAGGTTCGGGGAGAGACCCAGTACTTC
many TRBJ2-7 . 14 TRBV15 CATSTRPGSYEQYF TGTGCCACCAGCACCCGCCCGGGGTCCTACGAGCAGTACTTC
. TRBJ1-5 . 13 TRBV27 CASSTRGSRPQHF TGTGCCAGCAGCACCAGGGGTTCAAGGCCCCAGCATTTT
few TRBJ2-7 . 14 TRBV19 CASSSPETSYEQYF TGTGCCAGTAGTTCCCCTGAGACGTCCTACGAGCAGTACTTC
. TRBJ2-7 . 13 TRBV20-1 CSAQSGSGYEQYF TGCAGTGCTCAGAGCGGGTCGGGCTACGAGCAGTACTTC
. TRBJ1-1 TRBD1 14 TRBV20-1 CSARRQGARTEAFF TGCAGTGCTAGAAGACAGGGGGCGCGGACTGAAGCTTTCTTT
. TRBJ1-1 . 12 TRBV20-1 CRGGLRNTEAFF TGCAGGGGGGGGTTACGGAACACTGAAGCTTTCTTT
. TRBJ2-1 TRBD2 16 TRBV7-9 CASSTSGGNSYNEQFF TGTGCCAGCAGCACCAGCGGGGGGAACTCCTACAATGAGCAGTTCTTC
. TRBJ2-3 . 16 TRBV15 CATSSTEGWGTDTQYF TGTGCCACCAGCAGTACGGAGGGTTGGGGCACAGATACGCAGTATTTT
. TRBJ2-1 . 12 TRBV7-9 CASSPAQGEQFF TGTGCCAGCAGCCCGGCGCAGGGTGAGCAGTTCTTC
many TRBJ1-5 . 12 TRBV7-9 CASSPSNQPQHF TGTGCCAGCAGCCCCAGCAATCAGCCCCAGCATTTT
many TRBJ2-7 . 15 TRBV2 CASSSETSSSDEQYF TGTGCCAGCAGCTCCGAGACAAGCAGCTCCGACGAGCAGTACTTC
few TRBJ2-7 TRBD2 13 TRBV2 CASKGTSSYEQYF TGTGCCAGCAAAGGGACTAGCTCCTACGAGCAGTACTTC
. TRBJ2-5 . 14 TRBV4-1 CASSPRESRETQYF TGCGCCAGCAGCCCCCGAGAGAGCAGGGAGACCCAGTACTTC
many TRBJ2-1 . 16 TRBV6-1 CASKSMSGPSNNEQFF TGTGCCAGCAAGAGTATGTCGGGACCGTCCAACAATGAGCAGTTCTTC
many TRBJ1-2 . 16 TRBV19 CASSIDPGAASDGYTF TGTGCCAGTAGTATAGATCCAGGGGCCGCCTCAGATGGCTACACCTTC
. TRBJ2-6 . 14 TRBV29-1 CSAVFVVGANVLTF TGCAGCGCCGTTTTTGTGGTCGGGGCCAACGTCCTGACTTTC
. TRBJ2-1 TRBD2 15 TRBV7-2 CASSFGGVTYNEQFF TGTGCCAGCAGCTTCGGGGGGGTCACCTACAATGAGCAGTTCTTC
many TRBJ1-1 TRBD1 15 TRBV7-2 CASSLITGGGTEAFF TGTGCCAGCAGCTTAATCACAGGGGGCGGCACTGAAGCTTTCTTT
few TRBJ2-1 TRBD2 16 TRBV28 CASTPTSLSSYNEQFF TGTGCCAGCACCCCGACTAGCCTTAGCTCCTACAATGAGCAGTTCTTC
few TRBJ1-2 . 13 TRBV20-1 CSARVGVDYGYTF TGCAGTGCTAGAGTAGGTGTTGACTATGGCTACACCTTC
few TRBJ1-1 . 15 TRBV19 CASSLSWSKNTEAFF TGTGCCAGTAGCCTTTCCTGGTCAAAGAACACTGAAGCTTTCTTT
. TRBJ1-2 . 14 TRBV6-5 CASSITPQGIGYTF TGTGCCAGCAGCATAACGCCTCAGGGGATTGGCTACACCTTC
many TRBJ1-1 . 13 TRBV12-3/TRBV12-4 CASSWGGNTEAFF TGTGCCAGCAGTTGGGGGGGGAACACTGAAGCTTTCTTT
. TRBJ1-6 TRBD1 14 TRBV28 CASSVTGGDSPLHF TGTGCCAGCAGCGTGACAGGGGGAGATTCACCCCTCCACTTT
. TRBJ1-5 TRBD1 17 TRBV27 CASSSIRTGLVGQPQHF TGTGCCAGCAGTTCAATCCGGACAGGGCTAGTCGGTCAGCCCCAGCATTTT
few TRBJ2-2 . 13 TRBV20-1 CSARDFGTGELFF TGCAGTGCTAGAGATTTCGGGACCGGGGAGCTGTTTTTT
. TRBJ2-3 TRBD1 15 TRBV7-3 CASSPTGGIGDTQYF TGTGCCAGCAGTCCGACAGGGGGTATAGGAGATACGCAGTATTTT
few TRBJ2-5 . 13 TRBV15 CATSGRGVETQYF TGTGCCACCAGCGGCAGGGGTGTGGAGACCCAGTACTTC
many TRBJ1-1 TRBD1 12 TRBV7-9 CASSLVGDRDFF TGTGCCAGCAGCTTAGTTGGGGACAGGGATTTCTTT
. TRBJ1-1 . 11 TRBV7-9 CASSVLAEAFF TGTGCCAGCAGCGTCTTGGCTGAAGCTTTCTTT
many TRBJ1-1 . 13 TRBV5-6 CASSLWENTEAFF TGTGCCAGCAGCTTGTGGGAGAACACTGAAGCTTTCTTT
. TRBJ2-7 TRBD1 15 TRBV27 CASSISGTGAYEQYF TGTGCCAGCAGTATTTCCGGGACAGGGGCCTACGAGCAGTACTTC
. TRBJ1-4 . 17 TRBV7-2 CASRPDSPGPTNEKLFF TGTGCCAGCAGACCGGACTCTCCGGGCCCAACTAATGAAAAACTGTTTTTT
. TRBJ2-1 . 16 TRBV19 CASSFPRGYVYNEQFF TGTGCCAGTAGTTTCCCTAGGGGCTATGTCTACAATGAGCAGTTCTTC
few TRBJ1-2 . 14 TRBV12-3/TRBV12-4 CASSLAEPFNGYTF TGTGCCAGCAGTTTAGCGGAGCCTTTCAATGGCTACACCTTC
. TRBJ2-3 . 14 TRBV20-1 CSASGETDTDTQYF TGCAGTGCTAGCGGGGAGACTGACACAGATACGCAGTATTTT
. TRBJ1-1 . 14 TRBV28 CASSPLRDNTEAFF TGTGCCAGCAGTCCGTTGCGAGATAACACTGAAGCTTTCTTT
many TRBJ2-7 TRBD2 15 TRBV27 CASSPGLAGAYEQYF TGTGCCAGCAGTCCTGGACTAGCGGGTGCCTACGAGCAGTACTTC
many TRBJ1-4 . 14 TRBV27 CASSKDSPGEKLFF TGTGCCAGCAGTAAGGACAGTCCTGGTGAAAAACTGTTTTTT
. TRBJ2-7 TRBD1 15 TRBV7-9 CASSPTGTGFEEQYF TGTGCCAGCAGCCCGACCGGGACAGGATTTGAAGAGCAGTACTTC
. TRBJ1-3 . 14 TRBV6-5 CASIPDGSANTIYF TGTGCCAGCATTCCCGACGGTAGTGCAAACACCATATATTTT
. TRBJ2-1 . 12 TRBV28 CASSLWLNEQFF TGTGCCAGCAGTTTATGGCTAAATGAGCAGTTCTTC
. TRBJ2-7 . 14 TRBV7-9 CASSLAGAQEEQYF TGTGCCAGCAGCTTGGCAGGGGCGCAAGAAGAGCAGTACTTC
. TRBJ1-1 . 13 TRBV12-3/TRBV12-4 CASSRFIQVEAFF TGTGCCAGCAGCCGTTTTATCCAGGTTGAAGCTTTCTTT
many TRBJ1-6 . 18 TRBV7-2 CASSLATATGLYNSPLHF TGTGCCAGCAGCTTAGCGACGGCGACAGGACTTTATAATTCACCCCTCCACTTT
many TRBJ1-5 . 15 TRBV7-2 CASTGWGGLNQPQHF TGTGCCAGCACCGGTTGGGGGGGTCTCAATCAGCCCCAGCATTTT
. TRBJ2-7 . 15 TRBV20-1 CSANSVGQMTYEQYF TGCAGTGCCAATTCGGTGGGGCAGATGACCTACGAGCAGTACTTC
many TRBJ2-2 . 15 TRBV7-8 CASSLGGGSTGELFF TGTGCCAGCAGCTTAGGGGGCGGGTCCACCGGGGAGCTGTTTTTT
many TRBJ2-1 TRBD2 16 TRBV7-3 CASSPLRGASYNEQFF TGTGCCAGCAGCCCACTGCGGGGGGCTTCCTACAATGAGCAGTTCTTC
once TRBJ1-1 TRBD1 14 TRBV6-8 CASNYTTGFAEAFF TGTGCCAGCAATTACACGACAGGGTTTGCTGAAGCTTTCTTT
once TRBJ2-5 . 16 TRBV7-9 CASSLATPRPGETQYF TGTGCCAGCAGCTTAGCGACTCCCCGTCCTGGGGAGACCCAGTACTTC